This TCR beta chain was obtained from a study of blood T cell repertoires in COVID-19. The germline gives CDR1 SGHKS, CDR2 YYEKEE (reference sequence). The V and J ends lost 4 bases and 4 bases, in that order; junction bases with no gene match: 9. This CDR3 has 15 residues. Clones were sequenced by immunoSEQ multiplex PCR, and TCRdb holds only the in-frame ones, with some missing. The data hold around 470,000 clones, with 75% to 90% observed a single time. The chain joins TRBV5-5 to TRBJ1-2; 8 bases are shared with TRBD1. The source of this sequence is a man aged 18 to 35 with COVID-19, enrolled during active disease. The source material was peripheral blood. CDR3 region: CASSPTGGLGYGYTF. CDR3 DNA: TGTGCCAGCAGCCCCACAGGGGGACTGGGCTATGGCTACACCTTC.